This T cell receptor (beta chain) was found in a study of cytomegalovirus exposure and HLA in healthy donors. The CDR3 extends over 14 amino acids. V shed 3 bases, J shed 4 bases, and the junction held 1 base outside the gene matches. Per the germline V gene, CDR1 is MNHEY and CDR2 is SMNVEV (reference sequence). About this clone itself: Its antigen is currently unknown.

PCR primers comprised 60 Vbeta and 13 Jbeta primers. TCRdb's copy holds only in-frame clones and misses some; the assay was immunoSEQ multiplex PCR. The table has 220,000 or so clones, about 81% seen once. General study results and limits: A missense variant in DCLRE1C was later tied to TCR beta V- and J-gene trimming. Analysis performed later found approximately 17,000 TCR beta sequences associated with HLA alleles at 0.05 false discovery rate.

The source of this sequence is a woman aged 40 to 49 in good health and CMV-seronegative. The chain uses TRBV27 and TRBJ2-2, with TRBD1 identical over 8 bases. Sequences were obtained from PBMCs. The CDR3 sequence is CASSFTGGTGELFF. Here the CDR3 DNA reads TGTGCCAGCAGTTTTACAGGGGGCACCGGGGAGCTGTTTTTT.